The next 28 T cell receptor beta chains were all read from a single sample in a study of T-cell memory formation after mild COVID-19. TCRdb itself ran the 5' RACE reads through MiXCR, one entry per CDR3 protein. The sample lists under 50,000 distinct CDR3 sequences, around a quarter seen once, with about 45% in the top ten. The sequenced sample was PBMCs or a T cell subset sorted from them (not recorded which). The receptors come from a man between 18 and 35 years old who had mild COVID-19 (a few samples of this study predate the infection). Cell type and time point are not known.

This clonotype was seen more than once but under ten times. This chain joins TRBV4-1 and TRBJ2-7; D unclear. In germline, CDR1 is MGHRA, CDR2 YSYEKL. The length of the CDR3 is 13 residues. V was pared by 3 bases and J by 0 bases, with 6 bases between. In nucleotides, the CDR3 is TGCGCCAGCAGCCAGACAATCTCCTACGAGCAGTACGTC. It specifies CASSQTISYEQYV.

This clonotype was counted a few times. The V and J genes are TRBV6-4 and TRBJ2-1; 11 bases fit TRBD2. The V segment lost 4 bases and the J segment 7 bases; nucleotides outside the gene matches: 3. Germline assignment: CDR1 MRHNA and CDR2 SNTAGT. This CDR3 region has 14 residues. This CDR3 reads CASSGTSGGNEQFF. Written as DNA, the CDR3 is TGTGCCAGCAGTGGAACTAGCGGGGGTAATGAGCAGTTCTTC.

There are a few counts of this clonotype. The chain combines TRBV20-1 with TRBJ2-5, with TRBD2 identical over 13 bases. The germline gives CDR1 DFQATT, CDR2 SNEGSKA (reference sequence). The CDR3 has 15 residues. Trimming at V came to 4 bases and at J to 4 bases, leaving 6 bases not matched to a gene. CDR3 sequence (DNA): TGCAGTGCTAAGACTAGCGGGGGGTCGTTAGAGACCCAGTACTTC. It encodes CSAKTSGGSLETQYF.

This clonotype has just a few counts. The J gene is TRBJ2-1, the V gene TRBV5-1; 8 bases fit TRBD1. The germline V gene encodes CDR1 SGHRS and CDR2 YFSETQ. This CDR3 contains 13 residues. V was clipped by 4 bases and J by 10 bases; unmatched bases: 7. The CDR3 sequence: CASSLGQGWEQFF. The CDR3, as DNA: TGCGCCAGCAGCCTAGGACAGGGATGGGAGCAGTTCTTC.

This clonotype has more than one count but fewer than ten. The chain links TRBV7-2 to TRBJ1-6, with D possibly TRBD1 on 5 matching bases. The germline CDR1 and CDR2 sequences are SGHTA and FQGNSA. This CDR3 comprises 18 residues. Trimming stripped 3 bases from V and 9 bases from J, with 24 bases between. CDR3: CASSFFPHRRGEGSPLHF. The CDR3 DNA sequence: TGTGCCAGCAGCTTCTTTCCCCACAGAAGGGGCGAGGGTTCACCCCTCCACTTT.

CDR3 residues: CATFDSGGTTDTQYF. DNA for the CDR3: TGTGCCACGTTCGATAGCGGGGGGACTACAGATACGCAGTATTTT. The V and J genes are TRBV2 and TRBJ2-3, with 10 bases matching TRBD2. CDR1 is SNHLY, CDR2 FYNNEI, per germline. This CDR3 contains 15 residues. V lost 10 bases, J lost 3 bases, and 10 bases stayed unmatched.

The V call is TRBV5-1, the J call TRBJ2-6; 7 nucleotides line up with TRBD1. The germline V gene has CDR1 SGHRS and CDR2 YFSETQ. This CDR3 comprises 19 residues. V lost 3 bases, J lost 1 base, and 13 bases stayed unmatched. CDR3 sequence reads: CASSSSGTAFRSGANVLTF. CDR3 sequence (DNA): TGCGCCAGCAGCTCTTCCGGGACAGCCTTCCGTTCTGGGGCCAACGTCCTGACTTTC.

The CDR3 reads CASRSGTRGPYEQYF. CDR3 DNA sequence: TGTGCCAGCCGCTCCGGGACAAGGGGTCCATACGAGCAGTACTTC. The chain recombines TRBV27 with TRBJ2-7; D is possibly TRBD1 (6 bases). V lost 8 bases and J lost 4, with 21 bases in between. The CDR3 has 15 amino acids. From germline, CDR1 is MNHEY and CDR2 SMNVEV (reference sequence).

The chain employs TRBV27 and TRBJ2-7; TRBD2 aligns across 7 bases. Germline V gene lookup returns CDR1 MNHEY and CDR2 SMNVEV (reference sequence). V shed 3 bases and J 4 bases; nucleotides not matched to a gene: 6. The CDR3 has 14 amino acids. This CDR3 reads CASSLGRGGYEQYV. The DNA of the CDR3 is TGTGCCAGCAGTTTGGGGAGGGGTGGATACGAGCAGTACGTC.

In this sample, this clonotype turned up a few times. V usage is TRBV15 and J usage is TRBJ2-2, with D perhaps given as TRBD1 or TRBD2 (5 bases each). The CDR3 is made up of 18 amino acids. The germline V gene has CDR1 LNHNV and CDR2 YYDKDF (reference sequence). V was clipped by 1 base and J by 0 bases, with 15 bases between them. Here the CDR3 reads CATSRARLGGPNTGELFF. CDR3 DNA: TGTGCCACCAGCAGAGCGCGTCTTGGGGGTCCGAACACCGGGGAGCTGTTTTTT.

This chain links TRBV4-3 with TRBJ2-4; 8 positions match TRBD1. The CDR3 contains 21 residues. CDR1 and CDR2 from the germline V gene are LGHNA and YSLEER. V lost 0 bases to trimming and J lost 0 bases; unmatched junction nucleotides: 16. CDR3 nucleotides: TGCGCCAGCAGCCAAGATCCTAATGACAGGGGAAAGGGACTAGCCAAAAACATTCAGTACTTC. It encodes CASSQDPNDRGKGLAKNIQYF.

This clonotype was observed a few times. This chain connects TRBV7-8 to TRBJ2-7; D tentatively reads TRBD1 or TRBD2 (5 bases each). The CDR3 spans 16 residues. CDR1 and CDR2 (germline): SGHVS, FQNEAQ. Trimming took 5 bases from V and 2 from J, leaving 19 bases between them. CDR3 amino acids: CASSPRQSYGAYEQYV. CDR3 DNA sequence: TGTGCCAGCAGCCCCCGACAGTCCTACGGGGCCTACGAGCAGTACGTC.

This clonotype showed up many times. The chain employs TRBV12-3 or TRBV12-4 and TRBJ1-5; D gene ambiguous. The CDR3 spans 14 residues. V was shortened by 3 bases and J by 5 bases, with 11 bases between the two germline ends. Here the CDR3 reads CASSFWGGDQPQHF. CDR3 bases: TGTGCCAGCAGTTTTTGGGGAGGCGATCAGCCCCAGCATTTT.

The chain combines TRBV7-3 with TRBJ2-1; 7 nucleotides agree with TRBD2. Trimming cost V 0 bases and J 9 bases; bases outside gene matches: 2. In germline, CDR1 is SGHTA, CDR2 FQGTGA. CDR3 length: 13 amino acids. The CDR3 sequence is CASSLTLAAEQFF. CDR3 in DNA: TGTGCCAGCAGCTTAACGCTAGCGGCTGAGCAGTTCTTC.

The V gene is TRBV7-9, the J gene TRBJ2-1; D unclear. In germline, CDR1 is SEHNR, CDR2 FQNEAQ (reference sequence). V lost 6 bases and J 9 bases, leaving 12 bases between the germline ends. CDR3 length: 12 amino acids. CDR3 sequence (DNA): TGTGCCAGCAGTTACCTCGGTGGTGAGCAGTTCTTC. Its translation: CASSYLGGEQFF.

This clonotype showed up just a few times. V is TRBV11-2 and J is TRBJ2-5, with D maybe TRBD1 (6 bases). The V and J ends lost 1 base and 2 bases respectively, with 8 bases between them. The CDR3 runs 14 residues. Germline-derived CDR1 and CDR2 are SGHAT and FQNNGV. The CDR3 DNA is TGTGCCAGCAGCTTAGTGGACAGACAAGAGACCCAGTACTTC. It translates to CASSLVDRQETQYF.

This chain connects TRBV7-9 to TRBJ1-4; D not resolved. Germline V gene lookup returns CDR1 SEHNR and CDR2 FQNEAQ (reference sequence). The V end lost 5 bases, the J end lost 6 bases, and 13 bases lay between the germline ends. The length of the CDR3 is 14 residues. CDR3 sequence (DNA): TGTGCCAGCAGCATAGTCGGGGAGGATGAAAAACTGTTTTTT. It encodes CASSIVGEDEKLFF.

This sequence joins TRBV7-2 and TRBJ2-3; D gene unclear. This CDR3 has 18 residues. Germline loops: CDR1 SGHTA, CDR2 FQGNSA. The V end was cut by 2 bases, the J end by 3 bases, with 21 bases between. CDR3 in DNA: TGTGCCAGCAGCTTAACTCGCCAAGCCCGAGGTAGTACAGATACGCAGTATTTT. Protein product: CASSLTRQARGSTDTQYF.

This clonotype came up a few times. The chain couples TRBV10-3 to TRBJ1-1; D is perhaps TRBD1 (6 bases). The CDR3 extends over 11 amino acids. V dropped 3 bases and J dropped 7 bases, with 6 bases sitting between them. Per germline, CDR1 ENHRY and CDR2 SYGVKD. Here the CDR3 DNA reads TGTGCCATCAGTGAACAGGGTGAAGCTTTCTTT. Translation gives CAISEQGEAFF.

This chain connects TRBV7-6 to TRBJ2-7; perhaps D is TRBD1 or TRBD2 (5 bases each). CDR3 length equals 16 residues. V lost 1 base, J lost 9 bases, and 22 bases lay in between. Germline CDR1 reads SGHVS; CDR2 reads FNYEAQ. CDR3 bases: TGTGCCAGCAGCTTAGTGGGGACGGACGATCTACGAGGGCAGTACTTC. This codes for CASSLVGTDDLRGQYF. Combining the CDR3 with reference TRBV7-6 and TRBJ2-7 gives the whole variable domain GAGVSQSPRYKVTKRGQDVALRCDPISGHVSLYWYRQALGQGPEFLTYFNYEAQQDKSGLPNDRFSAERPEGSISTLTIQRTEQRDSAMYRCASSLVGTDDLRGQYFGPGTRLTVT.

V is TRBV6-5 and J is TRBJ1-1; no clear D. Germline CDR1 MNHEY, CDR2 SVGAGI. This CDR3 has 13 amino acids. V was shortened by 0 bases and J by 5 bases, with 7 bases between the two germline ends. The chain's CDR3 is CASSYSSRTEAFF. CDR3 in DNA: TGTGCCAGCAGTTACTCGAGTCGGACTGAAGCTTTCTTT.

This chain connects TRBV3-1 to TRBJ1-2; possible D gene TRBD1, 5 bases. The germline V and J ends were trimmed by 8 bases and 6 bases, with 10 bases remaining between them. The CDR3 runs 11 residues. Germline lookup yields CDR1 LGHDT and CDR2 YNNKEL (reference sequence). The CDR3 DNA is TGTGCCAGCTTCGGGGGGGATGGCTACACCTTC. Protein product: CASFGGDGYTF.

This clonotype was recorded a few times. In DNA form, the CDR3 reads TGCAGTGCCGAAGGGCTGAACACTGAAGCTTTCTTT. It encodes CSAEGLNTEAFF. J is TRBJ1-1 and V is TRBV20-1, with D uncertain. CDR3 length equals 12 residues. Trimming removed 6 bases at V and 0 bases at J, with 8 bases between. Germline V gives CDR1 DFQATT, CDR2 SNEGSKA (reference sequence).

The gene calls are TRBV29-1 and TRBJ2-7, with 12 bases aligning to TRBD2. The CDR3 length is 15 residues. Per germline, CDR1 SQVTM and CDR2 ANQGSEA. With V trimmed by 6 bases and J by 3 bases, 9 bases remained unmatched. The CDR3 DNA follows: TGCAGCGTATCCCCGACTAGCGGGGGACGCTACGAGCAGTACTTC. Translation: CSVSPTSGGRYEQYF.

The rearrangement joins TRBV27 to TRBJ2-2, with D uncertain. The germline V gene encodes CDR1 MNHEY and CDR2 SMNVEV (reference sequence). The CDR3 runs 14 residues. Trimming removed 5 bases from V and 0 bases from J, with 7 bases in between. The CDR3 DNA sequence: TGTGCCAGCAGTCCCCGCCCGAACACCGGGGAGCTGTTTTTT. Translating gives CASSPRPNTGELFF.

The gene calls are TRBV11-2 and TRBJ2-3; perhaps D is TRBD1 or TRBD2 (6 bases each). Deletions cut 5 bases from V and 14 bases from J, with 14 bases between. Per the germline V gene, CDR1 is SGHAT and CDR2 is FQNNGV. The CDR3 is made up of 11 amino acids. In DNA form, the CDR3 reads TGTGCCAGCAGCCCCCCGGGGGCTCCGTATTTT. Protein: CASSPPGAPYF.

In this sample, this clonotype turned up a few times. The gene calls are TRBV7-9 and TRBJ2-3; D uncertain. Germline V lookup: CDR1 SEHNR, CDR2 FQNEAQ (reference sequence). With 2 bases removed from V and 5 bases from J, the gap between germline ends came to 11 bases. CDR3 length: 14 amino acids. CDR3 residues: CASSLRSTRDTQYF. The DNA of the CDR3 is TGTGCCAGCAGCTTACGGTCTACGAGAGATACGCAGTATTTT.

This clonotype was detected ten times or more. This chain uses TRBV7-6 with TRBJ2-7; 7 nucleotides match TRBD1. The CDR3 loop spans 16 amino acids. The trim removed 8 bases at V and 4 bases at J, leaving 17 bases unmatched. Germline V gene lookup returns CDR1 SGHVS and CDR2 FNYEAQ. The DNA for the CDR3 is TGTGCCAGCGCCCTGGAGACAGGGCCTTACTCTTACGAGCAGTACTTC. Residues: CASALETGPYSYEQYF.